The rows below give T cell receptor beta chains drawn from one sample of a study of T cell responses to AZD1222 COVID-19 vaccine. Sequencing used immunoSEQ multiplex PCR; TCRdb keeps in-frame clones, though not all of them. The sample holds tens of thousands of clones, roughly 90% seen once. The material was peripheral blood, obtained on day 0 of MenACWY control vaccination. These receptors were taken from an adult in good health. CDR3s leave out the opening cysteine and the closing phenylalanine or tryptophan. Each record gives: J gene, V gene, D gene, CDR3 protein. D genes are given only for firm matches.

J: TRBJ1-1; V: TRBV19; D: TRBD1; CDR3: ASRPTGRTEAF
J: TRBJ2-1; V: TRBV4-3; D: TRBD2; CDR3: ASSPWTSGRKSYNEQF
J: TRBJ2-5; V: TRBV24-1; D: TRBD2; CDR3: ATSGRAETQY
J: TRBJ1-3; V: TRBV7-2; D: NA; CDR3: ASSSSRNTIY
J: TRBJ2-4; V: TRBV6-2/TRBV6-3; D: NA; CDR3: ASSYSSRGNIQY
J: TRBJ2-3; V: TRBV6-4; D: NA; CDR3: ASSSGGRFDTQY
J: TRBJ2-2; V: TRBV4-1; D: NA; CDR3: ASSHGWEVGTGELF
J: TRBJ2-7; V: TRBV4-3; D: NA; CDR3: ASSQQGSLSYEQY
J: TRBJ2-4; V: TRBV4-1; D: NA; CDR3: ASSQEISPGQNIQY
J: TRBJ1-2; V: TRBV6-5; D: NA; CDR3: ASSYSISNDNGYT
J: TRBJ2-7; V: TRBV9; D: TRBD1; CDR3: ASSPQTGGLYEQY
J: TRBJ1-5; V: TRBV7-2; D: NA; CDR3: ASSPALRREGGDQPQH
J: TRBJ1-2; V: TRBV5-1; D: TRBD1; CDR3: ASSFGGYRGPSGYT
J: TRBJ2-7; V: TRBV28; D: NA; CDR3: ASSQSSRGPPYEQY
J: TRBJ2-7; V: TRBV29-1; D: NA; CDR3: RGWDTPYEQY
J: TRBJ2-7; V: TRBV5-1; D: TRBD1; CDR3: ASSLGTAPYEQY
J: TRBJ1-5; V: TRBV21-1; D: NA; CDR3: ASSKDRVGNQPQH
J: TRBJ1-5; V: TRBV7-6; D: NA; CDR3: ASSSRSGRGNQPQH
J: TRBJ2-7; V: TRBV6-2/TRBV6-3; D: NA; CDR3: ASSYEGLRFEQY
J: TRBJ1-5; V: TRBV30; D: TRBD1; CDR3: AWSRDRVIQPQH
J: TRBJ1-1; V: TRBV7-2; D: NA; CDR3: ASSLAARSTEAF
J: TRBJ2-4; V: TRBV27; D: TRBD2; CDR3: ASSFGTSGRGGNIQY
J: TRBJ2-3; V: TRBV2; D: TRBD2; CDR3: ASSIGLAPITDTQY
J: TRBJ2-5; V: TRBV5-4; D: NA; CDR3: ASTWQDQETQY
J: TRBJ1-5; V: TRBV28; D: TRBD1; CDR3: TSSSTGGKGNQPQH
J: TRBJ1-2; V: TRBV19; D: NA; CDR3: ASSQQIYGYT
J: TRBJ1-5; V: TRBV12-3/TRBV12-4; D: NA; CDR3: ASSLWGDQPQH
J: TRBJ1-1; V: TRBV7-9; D: NA; CDR3: ASRRPETAQNTEAF
J: TRBJ2-5; V: TRBV6-5; D: NA; CDR3: ASSPEYKQETQY
J: TRBJ2-7; V: TRBV28; D: TRBD1; CDR3: ASSRQGSGYEQY
J: TRBJ2-3; V: TRBV2; D: TRBD2; CDR3: ASSAGTSADTQY
J: TRBJ1-1; V: TRBV19; D: NA; CDR3: ASSNTVLVVSAF
J: TRBJ1-2; V: TRBV11-1; D: NA; CDR3: ASSPSWQDGYT
J: TRBJ2-7; V: TRBV19; D: NA; CDR3: ASSIGTGYEQY
J: TRBJ1-2; V: TRBV9; D: TRBD1; CDR3: ASSLRGQGNYGYT
J: TRBJ2-3; V: TRBV5-6; D: NA; CDR3: ASSLGQSTDTQY
J: TRBJ2-1; V: TRBV11-2; D: NA; CDR3: ASSLVGPRYNEQF
J: TRBJ1-1; V: TRBV9; D: NA; CDR3: ASSPRENTEAF
J: TRBJ2-5; V: TRBV7-9; D: TRBD2; CDR3: ASSPGLAGGFETQY
J: TRBJ2-7; V: TRBV7-9; D: NA; CDR3: ASSPSRTRGGSYEQY
J: TRBJ2-6; V: TRBV7-2; D: NA; CDR3: ASSLRASSGANVLT
J: TRBJ1-5; V: TRBV9; D: NA; CDR3: ASSEGELGPQH
J: TRBJ2-2; V: TRBV7-9; D: NA; CDR3: ASSLTVLNTGELF
J: TRBJ2-1; V: TRBV30; D: NA; CDR3: AWSVRTNEQF
J: TRBJ2-7; V: TRBV28; D: NA; CDR3: ASSLATSSRDEQY
J: TRBJ2-3; V: TRBV5-6; D: NA; CDR3: ASSFGRRDTQY
J: TRBJ2-7; V: TRBV18; D: NA; CDR3: ASSAQGTVSYEQY
J: TRBJ1-5; V: TRBV15; D: NA; CDR3: ATSRGRSHDTQAQH
J: TRBJ2-3; V: TRBV28; D: NA; CDR3: ASSLGGGAPASSTDTQY
J: TRBJ2-1; V: TRBV6-4; D: NA; CDR3: ASSEEPGNEQF
J: TRBJ1-6; V: TRBV19; D: TRBD1; CDR3: ASSLPGQGRPLH
J: TRBJ1-1; V: TRBV3-1/TRBV3-2; D: NA; CDR3: ASRPTAATEAF
J: TRBJ2-7; V: TRBV7-2; D: TRBD1; CDR3: ASSLGQGAAYEQY
J: TRBJ1-6; V: TRBV6-5; D: NA; CDR3: ASMTDYNSPLH
J: TRBJ2-7; V: TRBV27; D: NA; CDR3: ASSLRGREQY